This passage covers 10 T cell receptor beta chains from one sample sequenced in a study of human T cells and chemical hapten exposure. Specified time point: patch test 1, 2 weeks after DPC sensitization. Treatment reported: therapeutic diphenylcyclopropenone sensitization with weekly scalp DPC. TCRdb independently ran MiXCR on the RACE reads; one entry per CDR3 protein. The sample has about 120,000 distinct CDR3 sequences; around 10% are singletons. The source material was whole blood, sampled in connection with sensitization to the hapten diphenylcyclopropenone (DPC). The source is a woman between 50 and 59 years old with alopecia areata. Some clones in this sample may be carry-over from other donors' samples.

The chain has TRBV23-1 and TRBJ2-7, with D possibly matching TRBD1 (5 bases). TRBV23-1 has ORF status, its function being uncertain. Trimming stripped 7 bases from V and 3 bases from J, with 16 bases between. CDR3 length: 14 residues. In nucleotides, the CDR3 is TGCGCCAGCATCCACAGAACGACAGACTACGAGCAGTACTTC. Amino acid sequence: CASIHRTTDYEQYF.

This clonotype was picked up a small number of times. The chain uses TRBV4-3 and TRBJ2-3; the D gene is possibly TRBD2 (7 bases). Germline V gives CDR1 LGHNA, CDR2 YSLEER. Deletions cut 4 bases from V and 7 bases from J, with 9 bases between. This CDR3 spans 12 amino acids. In DNA, the CDR3 is TGCGCCAGCAGCCCGGGGGGCTATACGCAGTATTTT. It yields the protein CASSPGGYTQYF.

The V and J genes are TRBV5-6 and TRBJ1-1; the D is unclear. CDR1 and CDR2 (germline): SGHDT, YYEEEE. This CDR3 is 13 amino acids long. Trimming removed 1 base from V and 3 bases from J, with 7 bases in between. This CDR3 is CASSLRVHTEAFF. The DNA for the CDR3 is TGTGCCAGCAGCTTGAGGGTGCACACTGAAGCTTTCTTT.

The V and J genes are TRBV10-1 and TRBJ2-1, with TRBD2 identical over 10 bases. CDR1 and CDR2 from the germline V gene are WNHNN and SYGVQD (reference sequence). V lost 7 bases, J lost 4 bases, and 19 bases stayed unmatched. CDR3 length: 19 amino acids. Here the CDR3 DNA reads TGCGCCAGCACCACCCCCCCAGCGGGGGGGCTAGGGAGTTACAATGAGCAGTTCTTC. Protein sequence: CASTTPPAGGLGSYNEQFF.

This clonotype occurred many times. The genes are TRBV5-5 and TRBJ2-1; D unclear. CDR3 length: 15 amino acids. Trimming stripped 3 bases from V and 4 bases from J, with 14 bases between. Per the germline V gene, CDR1 is SGHKS and CDR2 is YYEKEE (reference sequence). This CDR3 is CASSSAWSPYNEQFF. The CDR3 DNA follows: TGTGCCAGCAGCTCAGCTTGGTCCCCTTACAATGAGCAGTTCTTC.

This sequence joins TRBV4-1 and TRBJ2-3; no reliable D call. Trimming left V 3 bases short and J 6 bases short, with 16 bases between. CDR3 length equals 15 residues. Per the germline V gene, CDR1 is MGHRA and CDR2 is YSYEKL. DNA for the CDR3: TGCGCCAGCAGCCAGGGTTCAGTACTGGGCGATACGCAGTATTTT. It yields the protein CASSQGSVLGDTQYF.

The chain couples TRBV12-3 or TRBV12-4 to TRBJ2-1, with 8 bases fitting TRBD2. The J segment lost 1 base and the V segment lost 8 bases, leaving 7 bases of the junction unmatched. This CDR3 region has 15 residues. The CDR3 spells CASRPGGSSYNEQFF. The CDR3 DNA reads TGTGCCAGCCGACCGGGAGGGTCTTCCTACAATGAGCAGTTCTTC.

This clonotype was seen repeatedly, ten times or more. J is TRBJ2-7 and V is TRBV14, with 9 bases lining up with TRBD1. Unmatched junction bases numbered 7, after V lost 4 bases and J lost 6 bases. Germline CDR1 reads SGHDN; CDR2 reads FVKESK. The length of the CDR3 is 14 residues. CDR3 sequence (DNA): TGTGCCAGCAGCCCCCTCGGGACAGGGAGCGAGCAGTACTTC. This codes for CASSPLGTGSEQYF.

Only a few counts were recorded for this clonotype. This sequence joins TRBV4-1 and TRBJ2-1; tentative D call: TRBD2 (5 bases). The CDR3 runs to 15 residues. V lost 3 bases to trimming and J lost 0 bases, with 9 bases between them. The germline gives CDR1 MGHRA, CDR2 YSYEKL. CDR3 sequence reads: CASSQGAGSYNEQFF. In nucleotides, the CDR3 is TGCGCCAGCAGCCAGGGAGCTGGCTCCTACAATGAGCAGTTCTTC.

The chain recombines TRBV4-1 with TRBJ2-3, with 8 bases matching TRBD2. The ends lost 5 bases at V and 2 bases at J; junction bases unmatched: 15. The length of the CDR3 is 18 residues. Germline CDR1 and CDR2: MGHRA and YSYEKL. The CDR3 nucleotides read TGCGCCAGCAGCTTACTAGCGGACGCCACGTCGTTCACAGATACGCAGTATTTT. It translates to CASSLLADATSFTDTQYF.